The source of this TCR beta chain is a study of shared T cell receptors in the human thymus. Some clones are missing from TCRdb's copy, which holds only in-frame ones; the method was immunoSEQ multiplex PCR. The sample consists of more than 550,000 clones, over 75% of them appearing once. Germline trimming cut 4 bases from V and 0 bases from J; bases unmatched to any gene: 11. The germline gives CDR1 KGHSH, CDR2 LQKENI. The CDR3 has 19 amino acids. These records were also assigned to another study, of human thymus T cells. That report notes: Highly overlapping thymic repertoires among unrelated individuals were reported in related research.

V and J are TRBV18 and TRBJ1-6; 8 positions agree with TRBD1. The sequenced sample was thymocytes. The TCR originated in a girl under three years old with a congenital heart defect. The CDR3 DNA reads as TGTGCCAGCTCACGACCGGGACAGGAGCCGAGCTCCTATAATTCACCCCTCCACTTT. Its translation is CASSRPGQEPSSYNSPLHF.